This paragraph reports one T cell receptor beta chain. Produced via immunoSEQ multiplex PCR; TCRdb's table is partial and in-frame only. The repertoire includes 150,000 to 200,000 clones, 89% of them detected once, and roughly 4.2% sits in the top ten. These data belong to a study of cytomegalovirus exposure and HLA in healthy donors. V lost 2 bases and J lost 4; bases outside the gene matches: 14. CDR3 size: 17 residues. Germline V gene lookup returns CDR1 SGHKS and CDR2 YYEKEE (reference sequence). The donors were in the approximately 110-subject validation cohort; that cohort was separate from the approximately 700-subject first cohort.

The V gene is TRBV5-5, the J gene TRBJ2-5; 7 positions match TRBD2. The specimen was PBMCs. This TCR derives from a man between 18 and 35 years old in good health and CMV-seropositive. The CDR3 bases are TGTGCCAGCAGCTTACCCCCCAAAATGGGGGGGGGAGAGACCCAGTACTTC. This sequence encodes CASSLPPKMGGGETQYF.